Given below is one T cell receptor (beta chain) in context. Its antigen is still unknown. Base qualities are not at hand, and no much larger clone is one base apart. The data originate from a study of OX40 agonist ivuxolimab in advanced cancers. General notes on the study: Ivuxolimab was a fully human IgG2 agonistic monoclonal antibody targeting the costimulatory receptor OX40 (CD134). Intravenous ivuxolimab was administered to patients every 2 weeks at six dose levels: 0.01, 0.1, 0.3, 1.5, 3 and 10 mg/kg. Of the approximately 50 patients in dose escalation, about 20 had hepatocellular carcinoma, about 15 had melanoma, 9 had renal cell carcinoma and 9 had head and neck cancer. In the dose-escalation cohort, 70% to 90% of patients were male, and the mean age was roughly 56 years with a range of roughly 23 to 79. The paper reports the monotherapy dose-escalation portion (N of about 52 patients) of the phase I ivuxolimab trial. Partial responses occurred in three dose-escalation patients, of whom one had hepatocellular carcinoma and two had cutaneous melanoma. Patients were allowed to have had prior anti-PD-1, anti-PD-L1 or anti-CTLA-4 therapy, and approximately 37% of the dose-escalation patients had been treated with checkpoint inhibitors. The purpose of peripheral TCRbeta sequencing was to test whether ivuxolimab changed TCR sequence diversity and led to clonal T-cell expansion.

The full study reports these points: Low levels of normalized T-cell clonal expansion were also seen in some nonresponding patients. In partial responders in the 0.1-3.0 mg/kg groups, normalized peripheral clonal expansion was found to be among the lowest, especially among CD8+ T cells. Clonal expansion of both CD4+ and CD8+ blood T cells was observed from baseline to week 6 at doses 0.1 to 3.0 mg/kg. After ivuxolimab, CD8+ T cells had more expanded clones than CD4+ T cells on average. The antigen specificity of the peripheral T cells that underwent clonal expansion was not determined.

Sequences SGHVS (CDR1) and FQNEAQ (CDR2) are obtained from the germline V gene. The cysteine opens and the phenylalanine closes a CDR3 of 13 amino acids. Only CDR3 DNA is held: 39 bases, read in frame from base 1. Trimming removed 5 bases from V and 7 bases from J, leaving 14 bases between the germline ends. Genomic DNA was isolated from the sorted cells so that the TCRbeta CDR3 region could be sequenced. The immunoSEQ Assay was used to sequence the TCRbeta CDR3 regions. Not all clones reach the TCRdb copy of this immuneACCESS table, which keeps in-frame sequences only. Checked studies attribute under half of the gap to unresolved V genes and leave the rest unexplained. A total of 11,000 to 15,000 clones appear in this sample, less than 95% of them only once. The ten largest clones capture more than 20% of the sample. The trial excluded patients who had a history of autoimmune disease or who were on systemic immunosuppression. In every dose cohort, peripheral blood was drawn for TCR sequencing at baseline, cycle 4 day 1, and cycle 7 day 1. Samples came from an open-label, multicenter, first-in-human phase I dose-escalation trial of ivuxolimab. Adults with locally advanced or metastatic melanoma, renal cell carcinoma, hepatocellular carcinoma or head and neck squamous cell carcinoma were enrolled in the trial. Before TCR sequencing, CD4+ T cells and CD8+ T cells from peripheral blood were sorted into separate populations.

Sequenced here: CD4+ or CD8+ T cells sorted from blood, sampled in a trial of the OX40 agonist ivuxolimab. Recombination connected TRBV7-8 to TRBJ1-1, with no confident D gene call. This sequence originates from an adult with an advanced solid tumor such as melanoma, head and neck, liver or kidney cancer. The CDR3 loop reads CASSRTYKDEAFF. The DNA sequence follows: TGTGCCAGCAGCCGCACTTACAAGGATGAAGCTTTCTTT.